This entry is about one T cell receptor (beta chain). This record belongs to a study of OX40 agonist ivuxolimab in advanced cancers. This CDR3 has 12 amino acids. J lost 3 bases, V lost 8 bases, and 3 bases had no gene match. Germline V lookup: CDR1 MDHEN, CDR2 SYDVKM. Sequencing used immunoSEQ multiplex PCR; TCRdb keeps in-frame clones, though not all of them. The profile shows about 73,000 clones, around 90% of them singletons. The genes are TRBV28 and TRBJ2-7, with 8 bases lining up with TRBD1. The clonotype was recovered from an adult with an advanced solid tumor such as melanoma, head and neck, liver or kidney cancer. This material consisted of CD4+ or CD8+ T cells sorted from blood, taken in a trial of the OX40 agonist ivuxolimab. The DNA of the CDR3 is TGTGCCAGCCAGGGGGCTATCTACGAGCAGTACTTC. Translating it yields CASQGAIYEQYF.